A few counts support the clone carrying this T cell receptor beta chain. Its target is not known. The data originate from a study of T cells after yellow fever vaccination. Study-level points and caveats: Sorted repertoires could include abundant contaminating clonotypes from bulk cells. At 96% for CD4 and almost 90% for CD8, most primary-vaccination clones showed up again after the booster. On re-exposure, the response was weaker but peaked faster, at day 5 versus 15.

It was through 5'RACE template switching that TCR cDNA was made, with a universal primer site and UMIs added. TCRdb analysed the 5' RACE reads with MiXCR anew, one entry per CDR3 protein. The table lists 280,000 or so distinct CDR3 sequences, 8.7% of them singletons, with about 3% in the top ten. The germline gives CDR1 MNHEY, CDR2 SVGEGT. V was shortened by 5 bases and J by 3 bases, with 5 bases between the two germline ends. The CDR3 is 12 residues long. The TCR was taken from a man between 18 and 29 years old who received the YFV17D yellow fever vaccine. Source: CD4+ T cells sorted from PBMCs, taken 5 days after the yellow fever booster vaccination. This rearrangement joins TRBV6-2 or TRBV6-3 to TRBJ1-5; the D is unclear. The CDR3 DNA is TGTGCCAGCAGTCACAACAATCAGCCCCAGCATTTT. This encodes CASSHNNQPQHF.